The 30 T cell receptor beta chains in this list originate from one sample, sequenced in a study of post-analysis software for immune sequencing data. Study-level points and caveats: Roughly five TRBV segments appeared more often in patients than in controls, and TRBV5-6, TRBV5-1 and TRBV20-1 were among these.

Their antigen targets remain unknown. The library was made from cDNA and included unique molecular identifiers. From the PCR reads, TCRdb called clonotypes with MiXCR, one entry per CDR3 protein. The profile shows hundreds of thousands of distinct CDR3 sequences, 36% of them singletons. Sample: blood. These receptors all come from a girl aged 5 to 17 with multiple sclerosis.

This clonotype showed up many times. The chain recombines TRBV7-9 with TRBJ2-6; a possible D gene is TRBD2 (6 bases). With 6 bases removed from V and 2 bases from J, the gap between germline ends came to 8 bases. The CDR3 spans 14 residues. Germline V gene data show CDR1 as SEHNR and CDR2 as FQNEAQ (reference sequence). This chain's CDR3 is CASSWGAGANVLTF. CDR3 DNA sequence: TGTGCCAGCAGTTGGGGGGCTGGGGCCAACGTCCTGACTTTC.

The chain uses TRBV20-1 and TRBJ2-3, with 10 bases identical to TRBD1. This CDR3 is built from 17 residues. The germline CDR1 and CDR2 sequences are DFQATT and SNEGSKA (reference sequence). V was pared by 0 bases and J by 0 bases, with 6 bases of the junction left unmatched. CDR3 DNA: TGCAGTGCTAGAGATGACAGGGGGCACCCTAGCACAGATACGCAGTATTTT. Its translation is CSARDDRGHPSTDTQYF.

The chain carries TRBV29-1 and TRBJ1-2, with TRBD1 as a possible D gene (5 bases). Germline V gives CDR1 SQVTM, CDR2 ANQGSEA. With 6 bases removed from V and 6 bases from J, the gap between germline ends came to 17 bases. The CDR3 covers 13 residues. Here the CDR3 reads CSVGMGGGDGYTF. CDR3 DNA: TGCAGCGTCGGAATGGGCGGGGGGGATGGCTACACCTTC.

About this clonotype: The junction departs from the called germline gene at one end, perhaps through a read error. The chain joins TRBV14 to TRBJ2-7; 10 bases map to TRBD1. The CDR3 spans 16 residues. The germline CDR1 and CDR2 sequences are SGHDN and FVKESK. The CDR3: CASSQAGTGAGYKQYF. In DNA form, the CDR3 reads TGTGCCAGCAGCCAGGCCGGGACAGGGGCGGGCTACAAGCAGTACTTC.

This clonotype has only one observation. The gene calls are TRBV7-2 and TRBJ2-7, with 8 bases lining up with TRBD2. The V and J ends lost 5 bases and 2 bases, in that order; junction bases with no gene match: 8. This CDR3 contains 15 residues. The V gene's germline CDR1 is SGHTA and CDR2 FQGNSA. CDR3 DNA: TGTGCCAGCAGCCCAGCGGGGGTGACGACCTACGAGCAGTACTTC. Protein: CASSPAGVTTYEQYF.

This clonotype has a count of ten or more. In DNA, the CDR3 is TGTGCCAGCAGCGGTTCGGGGGACTATGGCTACACCTTC. It yields the protein CASSGSGDYGYTF. The chain employs TRBV7-6 and TRBJ1-2, with D possibly matching TRBD1 (5 bases). This CDR3 contains 13 residues. In germline, CDR1 is SGHVS, CDR2 FNYEAQ. The V and J ends lost 5 bases and 3 bases respectively, with 10 bases between them.

This clonotype was recorded a few times. The chain carries TRBV18 and TRBJ1-1; possible D gene TRBD1, 6 bases. V dropped 0 bases and J dropped 4 bases, with 18 bases sitting between them. The CDR3 sequence is 17 residues long. Germline-derived CDR1 and CDR2 are KGHSH and LQKENI. CDR3 bases: TGTGCCAGCTCACCACCGAACTCTGGGAAGACAGGCACTGAAGCTTTCTTT. Its translation: CASSPPNSGKTGTEAFF.

This clonotype came up a few times. The gene calls are TRBV14 and TRBJ2-1; no clear D. This CDR3 comprises 13 residues. Trimming pared 6 bases from V and 7 bases from J, leaving 13 bases between. CDR1 and CDR2 (germline): SGHDN, FVKESK. The CDR3 DNA reads as TGTGCCAGCAGTCTTGGCGTGGGGAATGAGCAGTTCTTC. Its protein is CASSLGVGNEQFF.

This clonotype appeared many times. The rearrangement links TRBV5-1 to TRBJ2-3; 9 positions agree with TRBD1. The V gene end was trimmed by 7 bases and the J gene end by 3 bases; junction bases not matched to a gene: 3. This CDR3 region has 13 residues. The germline gives CDR1 SGHRS, CDR2 YFSETQ. The CDR3 region is CASLGQGTDTQYF. CDR3 DNA sequence: TGCGCCAGCCTTGGACAGGGGACAGATACGCAGTATTTT.

Turning to this clonotype: A read error may explain this, as a much larger clone is one base away. This sequence joins TRBV18 and TRBJ2-5, with D possibly being TRBD1 (6 bases). Trimming took off 7 bases at V and 11 bases at J, with 17 bases between the two ends. Per the germline V gene, CDR1 is KGHSH and CDR2 is LQKENI. The CDR3 totals 12 residues. This CDR3 reads CASLPTGSEQYF. DNA for the CDR3: TGTGCCAGCTTACCCACAGGGTCTGAGCAGTACTTC.

With respect to this clonotype: Just one base apart from a much larger clone, this may be a read error. This rearrangement joins TRBV3-1 to TRBJ1-5; a possible D gene is TRBD1 (6 bases). Germline V CDR1 and CDR2: LGHDT, YNNKEL (reference sequence). The CDR3 has 21 residues. Trimming pared 1 base from V and 1 base from J, leaving 26 bases between. The CDR3 sequence is CASSQAGRLAGQGLSNQPQHF. The CDR3 DNA reads TGTGCCAGCAGCCAAGCCGGAAGGCTGGCTGGGCAGGGGCTAAGCAATCAGCCCCAGCATTTT.

This clonotype was counted a few times. The rearrangement joins TRBV12-3 or TRBV12-4 to TRBJ1-5; D gene unclear. The CDR3 length is 14 residues. With 7 bases removed from V and 4 bases from J, the gap between germline ends came to 14 bases. The chain's CDR3 is CASKAPGGNQPQHF. The CDR3, as DNA: TGTGCCAGCAAAGCGCCAGGAGGGAATCAGCCCCAGCATTTT.

The count of this clonotype is one. The genes are TRBV6-2 or TRBV6-3 and TRBJ1-1; no clear D gene. Germline assignment: CDR1 MNHEY and CDR2 SVGEGT. This CDR3 spans 18 amino acids. Trimming removed 0 bases from V and 0 bases from J, with 17 bases in between. The CDR3 sequence is CASSYSTIRDKVNTEAFF. The CDR3 nucleotides are TGTGCCAGCAGTTACTCCACCATCCGGGATAAGGTGAACACTGAAGCTTTCTTT.

This clonotype was detected a few times. V is TRBV6-6 and J is TRBJ1-4; no firm D call. This CDR3 region has 15 residues. The germline gives CDR1 MNHNY, CDR2 SVGAGI (reference sequence). V gave up 10 bases and J gave up 2 bases, with 17 bases separating them. The CDR3 loop is CATSSPSRTNEKLFF. Written as DNA, the CDR3 is TGTGCCACCTCAAGTCCCTCACGGACTAATGAAAAACTGTTTTTT.

This clonotype was seen many times. The genes are TRBV5-1 and TRBJ1-2, with a tentative D call TRBD1 (6 bases). This CDR3 spans 13 amino acids. Trimming pared 4 bases from V and 2 bases from J, leaving 9 bases between. Germline CDR1 SGHRS, CDR2 YFSETQ. The CDR3 DNA follows: TGCGCCAGCAGCCACGGACAGAACTATGGCTACACCTTC. Amino acid sequence: CASSHGQNYGYTF.

The V and J genes are TRBV10-3 and TRBJ2-4, with 10 bases that match TRBD2. The DNA end is more similar to TRBJ2-7, so the J call may be wrong. Per the germline V gene, CDR1 is ENHRY and CDR2 is SYGVKD. CDR3 length equals 15 residues. Written as DNA, the CDR3 is TGTGCCATCAGTTACGGGACTAGCGACTCGTACGAGCAGTACTTC. Translating it yields CAISYGTSDSYEQYF.

This clonotype was found many times. This sequence joins TRBV7-2 and TRBJ2-6, with TRBD2 matching over 11 bases. The V segment lost 4 bases and the J segment 2 bases; nucleotides outside the gene matches: 13. CDR3 length: 20 residues. The germline gives CDR1 SGHTA, CDR2 FQGNSA. The CDR3 region has the DNA TGTGCCAGCAGCTACCGGAGGCTAGCGGGAGGTCCTACTGGGGCCAACGTCCTGACTTTC. This sequence encodes CASSYRRLAGGPTGANVLTF.

This clonotype was seen a handful of times. An end of the junction does not agree with germline; a read error may underlie this. The chain links TRBV6-1 to TRBJ1-1; D is perhaps TRBD1 (6 bases). From germline, CDR1 is MNHNS and CDR2 SASEGT. The CDR3 loop spans 13 amino acids. Here the CDR3 DNA reads TGTGCCAGCAGGGACCTTCCAGGGGCTGACGCTTTCTTT. Translating gives CASRDLPGADAFF.

This clonotype was picked up many times. This chain joins TRBV7-3 and TRBJ1-2, with TRBD1 matching over 8 bases. Germline V CDR1 and CDR2: SGHTA, FQGTGA. With 3 bases clipped from V and 4 bases from J, the junction kept 1 base outside the gene matches. This CDR3 region has 13 residues. The DNA of the CDR3 is TGTGCCAGCAGCTTTGGGACAGGCTATGGCTACACCTTC. Translating it yields CASSFGTGYGYTF.

The chain employs TRBV4-1 and TRBJ1-3; D gene unclear. V lost 2 bases, J lost 4 bases, and 9 bases lay in between. CDR1 is MGHRA, CDR2 YSYEKL, per germline. The CDR3 length is 14 residues. The CDR3 region is CASSQTLEGNTIYF. In DNA form, the CDR3 reads TGCGCCAGCAGCCAAACCCTCGAGGGAAACACCATATATTTT.

As concerns this clonotype: Given a much more abundant clone one base away, this may be a read error. The V call is TRBV12-3 or TRBV12-4, the J call TRBJ2-5; TRBD2 agrees at 7 bases. With 5 bases clipped from V and 11 bases from J, the junction kept 17 bases outside the gene matches. The CDR3 covers 15 residues. This chain's CDR3 is CASSPPGLPSNEQYF. Here the CDR3 DNA reads TGTGCCAGCAGTCCTCCGGGACTACCGTCCAATGAGCAGTACTTC.

This clonotype was seen more than once but under ten times. This may be a read error, as it is one base from a much larger clone. V is TRBV20-1 and J is TRBJ2-1, with 9 bases lining up with TRBD2. This CDR3 has 12 residues. Germline CDR1 and CDR2: DFQATT and SNEGSKA (reference sequence). The CDR3 protein is CRARGTSREQFF. The CDR3 region has the DNA TGCAGGGCTAGAGGGACTAGCCGTGAGCAGTTCTTC.

The chain is built from TRBV20-1 and TRBJ2-1; TRBD2 might be the D (5 bases). CDR3 size: 14 residues. The V end was cut by 6 bases, the J end by 0 bases, with 12 bases between. Germline CDR1 DFQATT, CDR2 SNEGSKA (reference sequence). The CDR3 is CSAGAVNSYNEQFF. CDR3 in DNA: TGCAGTGCAGGAGCGGTAAACTCCTACAATGAGCAGTTCTTC.

The chain recombines TRBV5-1 with TRBJ1-4, with a weak D call TRBD1 (5 bases). Germline assignment: CDR1 SGHRS and CDR2 YFSETQ. The CDR3 totals 15 residues. Deletions cut 1 base from V and 5 bases from J, with 12 bases between. In DNA, the CDR3 is TGCGCCAGCAGCTTGACGGACGGGGGGAATGAAAAACTGTTTTTT. Translation: CASSLTDGGNEKLFF.

This clonotype has ten or more counts. The chain carries TRBV7-9 and TRBJ2-1; D gene uncertain. V dropped 5 bases and J dropped 9 bases, with 14 bases sitting between them. This CDR3 has 13 residues. From germline, CDR1 is SEHNR and CDR2 FQNEAQ (reference sequence). CDR3 coding DNA: TGTGCCAGCAGCCTTCGGGCACAGTCTGAGCAGTTCTTC. Its protein product is CASSLRAQSEQFF. Drawing the rest from reference TRBV7-9 and TRBJ2-1, the complete variable domain is DTGVSQNPRHKITKRGQNVTFRCDPISEHNRLYWYRQTLGQGPEFLTYFQNEAQLEKSRLLSDRFSAERPKGSFSTLEIQRTEQGDSAMYLCASSLRAQSEQFFGPGTRLTVL.

The chain links TRBV20-1 to TRBJ2-1; 9 bases align to TRBD2. The CDR3 has 16 amino acids. The junction had 12 bases not matched to a gene; V was cut back by 6 bases and J by 3 bases. The germline V gene has CDR1 DFQATT and CDR2 SNEGSKA (reference sequence). The CDR3 sequence is CSASPGLAGLYNEQFF. In DNA, the CDR3 is TGCAGTGCAAGCCCAGGGCTAGCGGGGCTCTACAATGAGCAGTTCTTC.

V and J are TRBV12-3 or TRBV12-4 and TRBJ2-1; TRBD2 agrees at 8 bases. The CDR3 is made up of 15 amino acids. Trimming removed 5 bases from V and 7 bases from J; junction bases left unmatched: 10. CDR3 DNA sequence: TGTGCCAGCAGTCCTCGGGGGGGCCTCGGAAATGAGCAGTTCTTC. Translation: CASSPRGGLGNEQFF.

The rearrangement uses TRBV14 and TRBJ2-1, with 7 bases that match TRBD2. Germline V gene sequence: CDR1 SGHDN, CDR2 FVKESK. The CDR3 totals 20 residues. Trimming removed 0 bases from V and 2 bases from J; junction bases left unmatched: 16. The CDR3 nucleotides are TGTGCCAGCAGCCAAGATCGGGGAACTAGCGCCATAAGGACCTACAATGAGCAGTTCTTC. Translating gives CASSQDRGTSAIRTYNEQFF.

This clonotype has only a few counts. The chain has TRBV4-1 and TRBJ2-2; TRBD1 might be the D (5 bases). V was pared by 9 bases and J by 4 bases, with 12 bases between. Per the germline V gene, CDR1 is MGHRA and CDR2 is YSYEKL. CDR3 length: 13 residues. CDR3 loop: CASRGLRTGELFF. CDR3 sequence (DNA): TGCGCCAGTAGGGGCCTTCGCACCGGGGAGCTGTTTTTT.

The chain couples TRBV20-1 to TRBJ2-5; D possibly corresponds to TRBD2 (6 bases). Germline-derived CDR1 and CDR2 are DFQATT and SNEGSKA (reference sequence). CDR3 size: 16 residues. Deletions cut 0 bases from V and 2 bases from J, with 16 bases between. This CDR3 is CSARDPRDSLQETQYF. CDR3 sequence (DNA): TGCAGTGCTAGAGATCCCCGGGACTCCTTACAAGAGACCCAGTACTTC.